This TCR beta chain was documented in a study of identical twins. MiXCR, run by TCRdb on the 5' RACE reads, gives a single entry per CDR3 protein. Seen here are more than 1.5 million distinct CDR3 sequences, around a third observed once, and the top ten hold about 0.27%. Turning to this clonotype: Its cognate antigen is unknown.

Regarding the study as a whole: With monozygotic twins, out-of-frame TCR alpha sharing exceeded what models estimated. The study drew conclusions from cross-sectional statistical analysis, not from following the same donors.

Per the germline V gene, CDR1 is DFQATT and CDR2 is SNEGSKA (reference sequence). The CDR3 sequence is 13 residues long. Between the trimmed V and J ends, which lost 5 bases and 8 bases, there was a span of 18 bases. The J gene is TRBJ1-2, the V gene TRBV20-1; the D gene is possibly TRBD1 (6 bases). The sequenced material came from cord blood. This TCR came from a newborn girl in good health. The CDR3 reads CSASLPGAKGYTF. The CDR3 nucleotides read TGCAGTGCTTCCCTTCCGGGGGCGAAAGGCTACACCTTC.